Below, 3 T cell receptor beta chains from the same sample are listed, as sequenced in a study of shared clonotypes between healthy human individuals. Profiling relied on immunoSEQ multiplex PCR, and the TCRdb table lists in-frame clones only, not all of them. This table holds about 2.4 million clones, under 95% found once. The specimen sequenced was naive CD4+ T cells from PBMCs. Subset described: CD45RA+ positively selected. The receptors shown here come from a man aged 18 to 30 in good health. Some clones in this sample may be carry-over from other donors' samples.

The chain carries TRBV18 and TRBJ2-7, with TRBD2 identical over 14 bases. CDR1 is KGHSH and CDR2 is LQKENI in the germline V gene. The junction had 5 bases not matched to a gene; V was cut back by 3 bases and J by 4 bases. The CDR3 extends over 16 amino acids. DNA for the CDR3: TGTGCCAGCTCACCCCCGGGACTAGCGGGAGAGTACGAGCAGTACTTC. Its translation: CASSPPGLAGEYEQYF.

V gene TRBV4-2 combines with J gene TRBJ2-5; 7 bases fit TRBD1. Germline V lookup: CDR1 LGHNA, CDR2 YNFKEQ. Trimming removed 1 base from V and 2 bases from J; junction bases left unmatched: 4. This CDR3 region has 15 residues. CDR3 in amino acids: CASSQGRTGQETQYF. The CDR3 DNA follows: TGTGCCAGCAGCCAAGGAAGGACAGGACAAGAGACCCAGTACTTC.

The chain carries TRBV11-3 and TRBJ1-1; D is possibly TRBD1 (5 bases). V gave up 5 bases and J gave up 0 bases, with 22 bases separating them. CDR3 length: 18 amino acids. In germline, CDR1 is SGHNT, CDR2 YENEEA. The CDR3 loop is CASSARAGGRIVNTEAFF. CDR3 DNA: TGTGCCAGCAGCGCCAGGGCGGGTGGGCGGATTGTGAACACTGAAGCTTTCTTT.